The 16 T cell receptor beta chains listed next were all sequenced from one sample in a study of technical replicates of blood from a few donors (dated by TCRdb to 2016 to 2017). Receptor amplification or capture employed the immunoSEQ multiplex PCR assay. TCRdb's version of the immuneACCESS table is confined to in-frame rearrangements and falls short of the full clone set. An unresolved V gene accounts for under half of the shortfall where checked; the remainder is of unknown origin. Here the sample has about 88,000 clones; roughly 94% occur a single time. The ten largest clones capture less than 0.35% of the sample. The sequencing input was T cells isolated from PBMCs. The receptor set was obtained from a human donor in good health.

The V call is TRBV19, the J call TRBJ1-5; D is possibly TRBD1 (5 bases). Germline loops: CDR1 LNHDA, CDR2 SQIVND (reference sequence). The CDR3 is 12 amino acids. The V gene lost 6 bases and the J gene lost 7 bases, with 10 bases spanning the gap. CDR3 region: CASRLTVQPQHF. For the CDR3, the DNA is TGTGCCAGTAGATTGACAGTCCAGCCCCAGCATTTT.

This sequence joins TRBV10-3 and TRBJ1-5, with 8 positions matching TRBD1. Germline V gene sequence: CDR1 ENHRY, CDR2 SYGVKD. V gave up 6 bases and J gave up 7 bases; unmatched junction bases: 8. The CDR3 extends over 14 amino acids. CDR3 DNA: TGTGCCATCAGGGCTCCAGGGGGCGGACAGCCCCAGCATTTT. This translates into CAIRAPGGGQPQHF.

The J gene is TRBJ1-1, the V gene TRBV14; D not certain. The CDR3 sequence is 15 residues long. CDR1 is SGHDN, CDR2 FVKESK, per germline. Between the trimmed V and J ends, which lost 4 bases and 0 bases, there was a span of 12 bases. The CDR3 sequence: CASSPSNGMNTEAFF. Here the CDR3 DNA reads TGTGCCAGCAGCCCGAGTAACGGTATGAACACTGAAGCTTTCTTT.

The CDR3 reads CASSGSSGSYEQYF. CDR3 bases: TGTGCCAGCAGTGGCAGCAGCGGCTCCTACGAGCAGTACTTC. The V call is TRBV2, the J call TRBJ2-7; perhaps TRBD2 as D (5 bases). Germline V gene data show CDR1 as SNHLY and CDR2 as FYNNEI. Trimming removed 4 bases from V and 0 bases from J, with 10 bases in between. The CDR3 contains 14 residues.

The rearrangement uses TRBV30 and TRBJ1-3; 7 nucleotides agree with TRBD1. Germline CDR1 is GTSNPN and CDR2 is SVGIG (reference sequence). V was pared by 2 bases and J by 2 bases, with 6 bases of the junction left unmatched. The CDR3 consists of 15 residues. The CDR3 coding sequence is TGTGCCTGGAGTCTTCAGGGGGAAACTGGAAACACCATATATTTT. Translating gives CAWSLQGETGNTIYF.

This clone was detected only once. The chain has TRBV20-1 and TRBJ1-2; D is perhaps TRBD1 (5 bases). The CDR3 extends over 10 amino acids. Germline CDR1 reads DFQATT; CDR2 reads SNEGSKA (reference sequence). The CDR3 sequence is CRTDSYGYTF. CDR3 coding DNA: TGCAGGACAGATTCCTATGGCTACACCTTC.

This clone was picked up one time. This chain links TRBV6-5 with TRBJ1-2; TRBD1 matches at 9 bases. This CDR3 contains 14 residues. CDR1 and CDR2 (germline): MNHEY, SVGAGI. The J segment lost 6 bases and the V segment lost 2 bases, leaving 4 bases of the junction unmatched. The CDR3 sequence: CASSYTGGADGYTF. CDR3 DNA: TGTGCCAGCAGTTACACAGGGGGCGCGGATGGCTACACCTTC.

The CDR3 nucleotides read TGTGCCTGGAGTCCGGACTTGTCCTACAATGAGCAGTTCTTC. The encoded protein is CAWSPDLSYNEQFF. The rearrangement links TRBV30 to TRBJ2-1, with D perhaps TRBD2 (5 bases). Germline V CDR1 and CDR2: GTSNPN, SVGIG (reference sequence). There are 14 residues in the CDR3. Trimming removed 2 bases from V and 1 base from J, with 9 bases in between. Filled out from reference TRBV30 and TRBJ2-1, the complete variable domain reads SQTIHQWPATLVQPVGSPLSLECTVEGTSNPNLYWYRQAAGRGLQLLFYSVGIGQISSEVPQNLSASRPQDRQFILSSKKLLLSDSGFYLCAWSPDLSYNEQFFGPGTRLTVL.

The chain employs TRBV15 and TRBJ2-1; the match to TRBD1 covers 7 bases. Germline V CDR1 and CDR2: LNHNV, YYDKDF (reference sequence). V lost 0 bases and J lost 15; bases outside the gene matches: 17. The CDR3 has 16 amino acids. The CDR3 DNA follows: TGTGCCACCAGCAGAGATGACAGGGAATTCTGGTCCGCGGTGTTCTTC. It specifies CATSRDDREFWSAVFF.

This chain links TRBV2 with TRBJ2-3, with 8 bases matching TRBD1. The length of the CDR3 is 12 residues. CDR1 and CDR2 (germline): SNHLY, FYNNEI. The V segment lost 8 bases and the J segment 6 bases; nucleotides outside the gene matches: 4. CDR3 region: CASQGAPDTQYF. CDR3 nucleotides: TGTGCCAGCCAGGGGGCGCCTGATACGCAGTATTTT.

The V and J genes are TRBV18 and TRBJ1-2; 7 positions match TRBD1. This CDR3 has 13 residues. Germline CDR1 and CDR2: KGHSH and LQKENI. V lost 6 bases, J lost 9 bases, and 10 bases stayed unmatched. The DNA for the CDR3 is TGTGCCAGCTCCCTGGGGACAGCTCAGAGCTACACCTTC. It is translated as CASSLGTAQSYTF.

This chain connects TRBV6-5 to TRBJ2-3; 8 bases fit TRBD1. Germline CDR1 and CDR2: MNHEY and SVGAGI. Losses at the gene ends were 0 bases for V and 6 bases for J; bases not matched to a gene: 5. The CDR3 has 15 residues. The CDR3 bases are TGTGCCAGCAGTTACTCCCGGGACAGGAGGGATACGCAGTATTTT. Its translation: CASSYSRDRRDTQYF.

In DNA, the CDR3 is TGCAGCTTCTGGGGCGGGGACTCCTACGAGCAGTACTTC. Encoded protein: CSFWGGDSYEQYF. The V gene is TRBV29-1, the J gene TRBJ2-7; a weak D match, TRBD2 (6 bases). The V end lost 8 bases, the J end lost 0 bases, and 14 bases lay between the germline ends. The V gene's germline CDR1 is SQVTM and CDR2 ANQGSEA. The CDR3 consists of 13 residues.

The CDR3 loop reads CAYILGARTEAFF. In nucleotides, the CDR3 is TGTGCCTACATTTTGGGGGCGAGAACTGAAGCTTTCTTT. The chain joins TRBV2 to TRBJ1-1; possibly TRBD1 for D (6 bases). V shed 11 bases and J shed 5 bases, with 18 bases lying between them. The germline V gene encodes CDR1 SNHLY and CDR2 FYNNEI. This CDR3 has 13 residues.

V is TRBV19 and J is TRBJ1-5; 9 bases are a match to TRBD1. Germline CDR1 reads LNHDA; CDR2 reads SQIVND (reference sequence). The CDR3 is 17 residues long. The V and J ends lost 3 bases and 7 bases, in that order; junction bases with no gene match: 13. CDR3: CASSILSIQGAGQPQHF. The DNA of the CDR3 is TGTGCCAGTAGTATCCTTTCGATACAGGGGGCCGGACAGCCCCAGCATTTT.

This chain connects TRBV11-2 to TRBJ2-5; 8 bases agree with TRBD1. Germline V gene data show CDR1 as SGHAT and CDR2 as FQNNGV. V dropped 3 bases and J dropped 3; count of bases not matched to a gene: 6. The CDR3 has 15 amino acids. The CDR3 sequence is CASSFGQGRKETQYF. CDR3 nucleotides: TGTGCCAGCAGCTTTGGACAGGGTAGGAAAGAGACCCAGTACTTC.